This TCR beta chain was retrieved from a study of regulatory T cells in long-lasting Graves disease (dated by TCRdb to the early 2020s). Study-wide context: To count as having persistent Graves' disease, a patient had to have received antithyroid drug treatment for over 5 years with TSH receptor autoantibodies remaining persistently positive. This study used TCR sequencing and RNA sequencing of peripheral blood to compare persistent Graves' disease patients against newly diagnosed Graves' disease patients. The study was conducted in China and was registered as a clinical trial. TCR sequencing covered 13 persistent and around 20 newly diagnosed Graves' disease patients, about 35 samples in total. In the clinical cohort, patients with persistent Graves' disease had used antithyroid drugs for an average of roughly 10 years. The research as a whole found: Peripheral blood alone was examined, since thyroid tissue, which constituted the primary lesion, could not be accessed. The small sample size was acknowledged by the authors as a limitation that may reduce accuracy. TRBV28, TRBJ1-2 and TRBJ2-5 were preferentially used in persistent disease, while TRBV20-1 and TRBJ2-1 were favored in newly diagnosed disease. Only the TCR beta chain was sequenced and analyzed. Persistent Graves' disease patients showed lower TCR Shannon entropy and fewer highly expanded clones than newly diagnosed patients, suggesting clonal expansion. A larger number of public clonotypes was shared among persistent patients (more than 2,500) than among newly diagnosed patients (approximately 1,000).

What this sample's time point label stands for: persistent/refractory GD, antithyroid drugs over 5 years with positive TRAb. For both TCR sequencing and RNA sequencing, RNA was extracted from PBMCs in TRIzol. The diagnosis of Graves' disease was made according to American Thyroid Association guidelines. The patients came from an endocrinology department in Xi'an, China. Each patient gave 7.5 to 10 milliliters of peripheral blood, collected in an EDTA anticoagulant tube. Ficoll Paque Plus density gradient separation was used to isolate PBMCs, and no further T cell sorting was performed. An Agilent 2100 Bioanalyzer and agarose gel were used to assess RNA quality, and a NanoDrop 2000 was used to measure RNA concentration. This clonotype was seen repeatedly, ten times or more. What this receptor recognizes is not known. No base qualities exist here, and no much larger clone lies one base off it. Libraries came from multiplex PCR. TCRdb records Illumina HiSeq 4000 as the sequencer. CDR3 regions were amplified by Arm-PCR with iRepertoire HTBI primers to construct TCR beta libraries. Before sequencing, the PCR products went through gel purification. Concerning the study's data processing: Gene usage analysis of CDR3 amino acid clonotypes used the 50 to 70 TRBV and about 15 TRBJ segments found across samples. COPE and FqMerger were used to merge the filtered high-quality paired reads into contigs. Contigs were aligned with BLAST to IMGT TRBV, TRBD and TRBJ reference genes, and CDR3 was defined per IMGT. Clonotypes above 0.1% frequency were classified as highly expanded clones. Repertoire diversity was measured by Shannon entropy, and V-J evenness by the Gini coefficient. A clonotype found in more than one individual was treated as public. TCRdb applied fastp at Q25 and MiXCR to the public reads, then kept only in-frame beta chains. Records with the same CDR3 protein are collapsed into one entry carrying the most frequent genes and DNA. V and J calls and clone size were set by TCRdb, not the authors. This sample is represented by a few hundred thousand distinct CDR3 sequences; more than 20% of them were singletons. The ten largest clones capture around 30% of the sample.

The junction shows trimming of 5 bases on V and 4 bases on J, plus 12 bases between the germline ends. Including the terminal cysteine and phenylalanine, the CDR3 comprises 13 residues. Only the CDR3 part of the read is kept: 39 bases, read in frame from the first base. The sequence joins TRBV12-3 or TRBV12-4 to TRBJ2-7; too little of a D gene remains to name it. This clonotype was obtained from a middle-aged woman with Graves disease. Donor details come from another sample of the same person, matched by shared clones. The material was peripheral blood mononuclear cells (PBMCs), obtained when the disease was refractory, from a patient treated with antithyroid drugs. CDR3 protein: CASSPRKWYEQYF. The nucleotide sequence is TGTGCCAGCAGTCCCCGAAAGTGGTACGAGCAGTACTTC.